The clone carrying this T cell receptor (beta chain) was counted at least ten times. Its antigen is unknown. Germline V gene lookup returns CDR1 MGHRA and CDR2 YSYEKL. The V and J ends lost 2 bases and 5 bases, in that order; junction bases with no gene match: 9. The CDR3 totals 16 residues. In patients chosen for sequencing, flow cytometry had shown CD8+CD57+ cell expansion. Therapy had not been given to patients before blood sampling. The sample originates from a study of CD8+CD57+ T cells in acquired aplastic anemia. Across the whole study: DNA from sorted CD4+ and CD8+ cells averaged roughly 3.2 ug. Findings and caveats of the study: Controls did not differ significantly from patients in CD8+ Simpson's diversity. Found in both controls and patients were some 31 CD8+ CDR3 sequences.

TCR beta VDJ combinations and CDR3 sequences were profiled from genomic DNA. MiXCR, run by TCRdb on the reads, gives a single entry per CDR3 protein. This sample has over 150,000 distinct CDR3 sequences, with about 54% found just once. The rearrangement uses TRBV4-1 and TRBJ1-2; 9 nucleotides match TRBD1. Specimen: sorted CD4+, CD8+, or CD8+CD57+ T cells (not recorded which) from PBMCs. The origin of this receptor is a human donor with aplastic anemia. This chain's CDR3 is CASSQSSRDRVYGYTF. CDR3 DNA sequence: TGCGCCAGCAGCCAATCGTCCCGGGACAGGGTTTATGGCTACACCTTC.